This entry lists 20 T cell receptor beta chains sequenced from one sample in a study of T cell responses to AZD1222 COVID-19 vaccine. TCRdb keeps only in-frame clones here, not all; method: immunoSEQ multiplex PCR. The sample holds 130,000 to 150,000 clones; 85% to 95% are singletons and the top ten take roughly 2.8%. Source: peripheral blood, taken on day 0 of MenACWY control vaccination. The origin of the receptors is an adult in good health.

This chain links TRBV29-1 with TRBJ1-1, with a tentative D call TRBD1 (5 bases). The V gene's germline CDR1 is SQVTM and CDR2 ANQGSEA. V dropped 1 base and J dropped 1 base, with 10 bases sitting between them. This CDR3 spans 14 amino acids. The CDR3 sequence is CSVEVGGTNTEAFF. The CDR3 coding sequence is TGCAGCGTTGAAGTGGGCGGGACGAACACTGAAGCTTTCTTT. The variable domain in full, completed from reference TRBV29-1 and TRBJ1-1, reads SAVISQKPSRDICQRGTSLTIQCQVDSQVTMMFWYRQQPGQSLTLIATANQGSEATYESGFVIDKFPISRPNLTFSTLTVSNMSPEDSSIYLCSVEVGGTNTEAFFGQGTRLTVV.

The CDR3 DNA follows: TGTGCCAGCTATGAGACAGGGGGCTCCGTCTCTGGAAACACCATATATTTT. Translated: CASYETGGSVSGNTIYF. The chain couples TRBV7-9 to TRBJ1-3, with 10 bases lining up with TRBD1. CDR1 and CDR2 from the germline V gene are SEHNR and FQNEAQ (reference sequence). Trimming removed 8 bases from V and 0 bases from J; junction bases left unmatched: 10. The CDR3 covers 17 residues.

V gene TRBV25-1 combines with J gene TRBJ2-7; no clear D gene. V was cut by 1 base and J by 3 bases, with 4 bases left in between. The CDR3 extends over 12 amino acids. In germline, CDR1 is MGHDK, CDR2 SYGVNS. CDR3 nucleotide sequence: TGTGCCAGCAGTGAATTGAGCTACGAGCAGTACTTC. Translation: CASSELSYEQYF.

This chain joins TRBV24-1 and TRBJ2-2; the D gene is possibly TRBD2 (7 bases). With 4 bases removed from V and 2 bases from J, the gap between germline ends came to 13 bases. This CDR3 is 16 amino acids long. CDR1 is KGHDR and CDR2 is SFDVKD in the germline V gene. The CDR3 is CATSEGGGGNTGELFF. Here the CDR3 DNA reads TGTGCCACCAGTGAAGGGGGGGGAGGCAACACCGGGGAGCTGTTTTTT.

The chain couples TRBV12-3 or TRBV12-4 to TRBJ2-7, with 8 bases that match TRBD2. V lost 6 bases to trimming and J lost 3 bases; unmatched junction nucleotides: 4. CDR3 length equals 13 residues. The CDR3 DNA reads as TGTGCCAGCAGCCCTACTAGCGGCTACGAGCAGTACTTC. Translating gives CASSPTSGYEQYF.

The CDR3 spells CASSSDPAGVETQYF. In nucleotides, the CDR3 is TGTGCCAGCAGCTCTGACCCAGCGGGGGTGGAGACCCAGTACTTC. The chain uses TRBV5-4 and TRBJ2-5; 8 bases are shared with TRBD2. V shed 3 bases and J 5 bases; nucleotides not matched to a gene: 9. This CDR3 is 15 amino acids long. CDR1 is SGHNT, CDR2 YYREEE, per germline (reference sequence).

This chain connects TRBV14 to TRBJ1-2, with D maybe TRBD1 (5 bases). V was trimmed by 1 base and J by 8 bases, leaving 11 bases between them. The CDR3 runs 13 residues. Germline V lookup: CDR1 SGHDN, CDR2 FVKESK. CDR3 sequence reads: CASSQGTPLGYTF. CDR3 DNA sequence: TGTGCCAGCAGCCAAGGGACACCGCTCGGCTACACCTTC.

The rearrangement joins TRBV7-8 to TRBJ1-2; D remains unclear. The CDR3 contains 11 residues. CDR1 SGHVS and CDR2 FQNEAQ come from the germline V gene. Trimming took 1 base from V and 8 from J, leaving 5 bases between them. The CDR3 region is CASSLGRGYTF. The CDR3 DNA reads as TGTGCCAGCAGCTTAGGGAGGGGCTACACCTTC.

This rearrangement joins TRBV28 to TRBJ2-2; TRBD2 agrees at 11 bases. This CDR3 has 17 residues. Germline CDR1 MDHEN, CDR2 SYDVKM. V was pared by 6 bases and J by 6 bases, with 12 bases of the junction left unmatched. CDR3 DNA sequence: TGTGCCAGCAGCTTCATTAGCGGGAGGGCCCGATCCGGGGAGCTGTTTTTT. Translated, it gives CASSFISGRARSGELFF.

The CDR3 DNA is TGTGCCAGCAGTGAGGGGGGGCCTGGGGCCAACGTCCTGACTTTC. Its translation is CASSEGGPGANVLTF. The genes are TRBV2 and TRBJ2-6; D might be TRBD2 (7 bases). The CDR3 loop spans 15 amino acids. The germline gives CDR1 SNHLY, CDR2 FYNNEI. V shed 3 bases and J shed 2 bases, with 8 bases lying between them.

The rearrangement joins TRBV28 to TRBJ2-2, with TRBD2 identical over 8 bases. J gave up 6 bases and V 7 bases, and 10 bases lay outside the gene matches. The germline gives CDR1 MDHEN, CDR2 SYDVKM. The CDR3 has 15 residues. The CDR3 DNA reads TGTGCCAGCACCCAAGCGGGAGCTGGCTCCGGGGAGCTGTTTTTT. This translates into CASTQAGAGSGELFF.

This chain joins TRBV19 and TRBJ1-3; the match to TRBD1 covers 7 bases. Germline loops: CDR1 LNHDA, CDR2 SQIVND (reference sequence). The CDR3 length is 17 residues. V shed 4 bases, J shed 0 bases, and the junction held 9 bases outside the gene matches. Here the CDR3 DNA reads TGTGCCAGTAGTACCTATCGGGACAGCGTCTCTGGAAACACCATATATTTT. Encoded protein: CASSTYRDSVSGNTIYF.

This rearrangement joins TRBV6-4 to TRBJ2-5; 9 positions match TRBD1. V shed 6 bases and J 5 bases; nucleotides not matched to a gene: 13. Germline V gene sequence: CDR1 MRHNA, CDR2 SNTAGT. This CDR3 region has 16 residues. Here the CDR3 reads CASSPGTGRGVETQYF. For the CDR3, the DNA is TGTGCCAGCAGCCCCGGGACAGGGCGGGGTGTGGAGACCCAGTACTTC.

This clone was counted a single time. The chain links TRBV18 to TRBJ1-5; maybe TRBD1 (5 bases). The V gene lost 4 bases and the J gene lost 2 bases, with 9 bases spanning the gap. The germline gives CDR1 KGHSH, CDR2 LQKENI. This CDR3 comprises 14 residues. CDR3 in amino acids: CASSQGGGNQPQHF. Written as DNA, the CDR3 is TGTGCCAGCTCACAGGGAGGGGGCAATCAGCCCCAGCATTTT.

This sequence joins TRBV7-3 and TRBJ2-5; perhaps TRBD2 as D (7 bases). Germline-derived CDR1 and CDR2 are SGHTA and FQGTGA. V was trimmed by 4 bases and J by 1 base, leaving 13 bases between them. The CDR3 spans 15 residues. The CDR3 coding sequence is TGTGCCAGCAGCTCCCTTGGGGGGGCCCAAGAGACCCAGTACTTC. Translation gives CASSSLGGAQETQYF.

This rearrangement joins TRBV9 to TRBJ1-1, with unresolved D. Germline V gives CDR1 SGDLS, CDR2 YYNGEE. The CDR3 loop spans 14 amino acids. The V gene lost 1 base and the J gene lost 3 bases, with 10 bases spanning the gap. The CDR3 nucleotides read TGTGCCAGCAGCGTAAAAGTTGACGACACTGAAGCTTTCTTT. Translated: CASSVKVDDTEAFF.

The CDR3 loop is CASSQEGYGYTF. The CDR3 nucleotides read TGCGCCAGCAGCCAAGAGGGCTATGGCTACACCTTC. The chain is built from TRBV5-1 and TRBJ1-2; D unclear. V shed 4 bases and J shed 4 bases, with 8 bases lying between them. CDR3 length: 12 residues. Germline lookup yields CDR1 SGHRS and CDR2 YFSETQ.

The rearrangement uses TRBV12-5 and TRBJ2-7; D might be TRBD1 or TRBD2, each matching 6 bases. Per the germline V gene, CDR1 is LGHNT and CDR2 is FRNRAP. V gave up 1 base and J gave up 6 bases, with 10 bases separating them. The CDR3 runs to 13 residues. The CDR3 bases are TGTGCTAGTGGTTTGGAGGGGGGTGGCGAGCAGTACTTC. It translates to CASGLEGGGEQYF. Full variable domain (remainder filled in from reference TRBV12-5 and TRBJ2-7): DARVTQTPRHKVTEMGQEVTMRCQPILGHNTVFWYRQTMMQGLELLAYFRNRAPLDDSGMPKDRFSAEMPDATLATLKIQPSEPRDSAVYFCASGLEGGGEQYFGPGTRLTVT.

The genes are TRBV18 and TRBJ1-4; the match to TRBD1 covers 7 bases. CDR1 is KGHSH, CDR2 LQKENI, per germline. V was pared by 4 bases and J by 7 bases, with 9 bases of the junction left unmatched. The CDR3 extends over 15 amino acids. The CDR3 region has the DNA TGTGCCAGCTCACGTACAGGGGACGTGGGTGAAAAACTGTTTTTT. It specifies CASSRTGDVGEKLFF.

The CDR3 DNA sequence: TGTGCCAGCAGCCAAGAACCTGCCGCCGTAGGGGCGTACAGGGAGCTGTTTTTT. Translated, it gives CASSQEPAAVGAYRELFF. The chain recombines TRBV4-2 with TRBJ2-2, with a possible D match to TRBD1 (5 bases). Germline loops: CDR1 LGHNA, CDR2 YNFKEQ. Trimming left V 0 bases short and J 9 bases short, with 23 bases between. The CDR3 covers 18 residues.